This T cell receptor (beta chain) was obtained from a study of monozygotic twins with inflammatory bowel disease. Study findings and constraints: Researchers were unable to tell different T cell subtypes apart. Among IBD patients, TCRbeta diversity (inverse Simpson) was lower than in healthy co-twins.

The CDR3 covers 14 residues. Germline CDR1 and CDR2: SGHRS and YFSETQ. Regarding this clonotype: Its antigen is unknown.

Template switching was used to attach UMIs, which incorporated a 6-nucleotide sample barcode. TCRdb reprocessed the 5' RACE reads and stores each CDR3 protein as one record, lacking DNA. Its table records approximately 200,000 distinct CDR3 sequences. The receptor was isolated from a human donor with ulcerative colitis or Crohn's disease, or a healthy co-twin of an affected twin (not recorded which). The specimen sequenced was blood. The chain recombines TRBV5-1 with TRBJ1-3. The CDR3 reads CASSLIPSGNTIYF. The full variable domain, completed using reference TRBV5-1 and TRBJ1-3, is KAGVTQTPRYLIKTRGQQVTLSCSPISGHRSVSWYQQTPGQGLQFLFEYFSETQRNKGNFPGRFSGRQFSNSRSEMNVSTLELGDSALYLCASSLIPSGNTIYFGEGSWLTVV.